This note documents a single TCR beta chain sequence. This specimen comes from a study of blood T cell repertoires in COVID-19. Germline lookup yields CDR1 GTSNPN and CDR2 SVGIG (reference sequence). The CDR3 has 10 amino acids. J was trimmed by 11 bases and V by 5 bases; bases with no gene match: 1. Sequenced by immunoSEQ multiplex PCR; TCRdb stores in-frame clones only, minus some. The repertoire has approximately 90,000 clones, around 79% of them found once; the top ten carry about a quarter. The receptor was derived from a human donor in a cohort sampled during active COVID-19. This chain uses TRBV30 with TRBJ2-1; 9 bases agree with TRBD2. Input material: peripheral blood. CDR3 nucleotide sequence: TGTGCCTGGGGGACTAGCAAGCAGTTCTTC. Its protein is CAWGTSKQFF.